What follows is one T cell receptor beta chain and its context. The data originate from a study of T-cell reconstitution after alpha-beta-depleted transplantation in children. Unique molecular identifiers were used in preparing the TCRbeta library. TCRdb called the PCR reads again in MiXCR, with one record for every CDR3 protein. The table records 500,000 or so distinct CDR3 sequences, approximately 29% of them present only once. The CDR3 is 15 residues long. From germline, CDR1 is KGHSH and CDR2 LQKENI. V lost 4 bases, J lost 1 base, and 2 bases stayed unmatched. The chain uses TRBV18 and TRBJ2-3; 10 bases line up with TRBD1. The material sequenced was PBMCs from the stem cell graft donor, taken from the stem cell graft. This sequence was found in a human donor who donated a stem cell graft to a child with aplastic anemia. CDR3 sequence reads: CASSQGTGGTDTQYF. The CDR3 DNA sequence: TGTGCCAGCTCACAGGGGACAGGGGGCACAGATACGCAGTATTTT.